The entry below gives a single TCR beta chain sequence along with its context. Unmatched junction bases numbered 11, after V lost 4 bases and J lost 9 bases. The germline V gene has CDR1 SEHNR and CDR2 FQNEAQ (reference sequence). CDR3 size: 15 residues. In the original processing: By means of reference gene primer amplification, nucleated cell counts were estimated. Only in-frame clones appear in the TCRdb table, and some are missing; sequencing was by immunoSEQ multiplex PCR. V, J and clone size reflect that table, while D and trimming were determined from the DNA. The sample lists just over 95,000 clones, 80% to 85% occurring once. This record comes from a study of blood T cell repertoires in COVID-19. Overall study context: T cells, B-cell-depleted T cells, or PBMCs supplied cDNA or gDNA.

The J gene is TRBJ1-2, the V gene TRBV7-9; 10 bases align to TRBD1. Sequencing was performed on peripheral blood. This sequence originates from a man in his sixties with acute or convalescent COVID-19. The CDR3 loop is CASSSFSGQGGSYTF. The CDR3 DNA reads TGTGCCAGCAGCTCGTTTAGCGGACAGGGGGGGAGCTACACCTTC.